What follows is one T cell receptor beta chain and its context. The antigen is not known. The sample belongs to a study of siplizumab effects on memory and regulatory T cells. Study results and limitations: Greater diversity than memory cells seemed evident in naive T cells, which also appeared to be major alloresponse contributors. Siplizumab produced a significant drop in alloreactive sequences attributable to unstimulated CD4+ memory cells.

V shed 2 bases and J 2 bases; nucleotides not matched to a gene: 2. The CDR3 runs 16 residues. Germline V gene sequence: CDR1 MNHEY, CDR2 SVGAGI. Measured with immunoSEQ multiplex PCR; TCRdb has only the in-frame clones, and not every one. Among roughly 100,000 clones, 93% were seen once, and the ten largest hold 0.32%. The source material was CD4+ T cells sorted from blood. The gene calls are TRBV6-5 and TRBJ2-6, with 8 bases that match TRBD1. The receptor's source is a human donor in good health. The CDR3 sequence is CASSYGDRPGANVLTF. The CDR3 DNA follows: TGTGCCAGCAGTTACGGGGACAGGCCTGGGGCCAACGTCCTGACTTTC.